This entry lists 8 T cell receptor beta chains sequenced from one sample in a study of T cell responses to AZD1222 COVID-19 vaccine. This table comes from immunoSEQ multiplex PCR, and its TCRdb copy is limited to in-frame clones, with some not included. The sample has approximately 74,000 clones, nearly 90% seen once. Sequenced here: peripheral blood, sampled 28 days after the second AZD1222 dose. The receptor set was obtained from an adult who received the AZD1222 COVID-19 vaccine.

The rearrangement links TRBV5-1 to TRBJ2-1; a weak D match, TRBD2 (6 bases). The germline V gene has CDR1 SGHRS and CDR2 YFSETQ. The CDR3 spans 14 residues. The ends were cut back, 6 bases at V and 4 bases at J, with 14 bases in the middle. The CDR3 bases are TGCGCCAGCAATCGGGACTTAGCTTACAATGAGCAGTTCTTC. As protein: CASNRDLAYNEQFF. The full variable domain, rest sourced from reference TRBV5-1 and TRBJ2-1, is KAGVTQTPRYLIKTRGQQVTLSCSPISGHRSVSWYQQTPGQGLQFLFEYFSETQRNKGNFPGRFSGRQFSNSRSEMNVSTLELGDSALYLCASNRDLAYNEQFFGPGTRLTVL.

The chain recombines TRBV11-2 with TRBJ2-4; 14 bases fit TRBD2. The V segment lost 1 base and the J segment 5 bases; nucleotides outside the gene matches: 7. Germline values: CDR1 SGHAT, CDR2 FQNNGV. The CDR3 runs to 18 residues. As DNA, the CDR3 is TGTGCCAGCAGCTTAGGGGGACTAGCGGGAGTAGGCCAAAACATTCAGTACTTC. Translation: CASSLGGLAGVGQNIQYF.

The genes are TRBV27 and TRBJ2-3; 13 nucleotides line up with TRBD2. The CDR3 is 17 amino acids. Germline V gene data show CDR1 as MNHEY and CDR2 as SMNVEV (reference sequence). Unmatched junction bases numbered 14, after V lost 11 bases and J lost 3 bases. Here the CDR3 DNA reads TGTGCCGCCCGCCCGGCAGCACTAGCGGGAGGGACAGATACGCAGTATTTT. Its translation: CAARPAALAGGTDTQYF.

Points on this clone: Other nucleotide sequences in the sample specify the same CDR3. This chain uses TRBV2 with TRBJ1-1; 8 bases align to TRBD1. This CDR3 spans 13 amino acids. The V segment lost 6 bases and the J segment 1 base; nucleotides outside the gene matches: 1. CDR1 and CDR2 from the germline V gene are SNHLY and FYNNEI. The CDR3 here is CASSDRGNTEAFF. The CDR3 DNA reads as TGTGCCAGCAGCGACAGGGGGAACACTGAAGCTTTCTTT.

The CDR3 loop reads CASSPGESTDTQYF. The CDR3 nucleotides read TGCGCCAGCAGCCCGGGGGAAAGCACAGATACGCAGTATTTT. The gene calls are TRBV5-1 and TRBJ2-3; perhaps TRBD2 as D (6 bases). CDR1 and CDR2 from the germline V gene are SGHRS and YFSETQ. V dropped 4 bases and J dropped 0 bases, with 9 bases sitting between them. This CDR3 spans 14 amino acids.

This chain connects TRBV3-1 (or the pseudogene TRBV3-2) to TRBJ2-3; D is possibly TRBD2 (6 bases). Germline CDR1 is LGHDT and CDR2 is YNNKEL (reference sequence). The V gene lost 7 bases and the J gene lost 0 bases, with 20 bases spanning the gap. The CDR3 extends over 17 amino acids. This CDR3 is CASTNWGESASTDTQYF. The CDR3 DNA sequence: TGTGCCAGCACCAACTGGGGGGAGTCGGCTAGCACAGATACGCAGTATTTT.

The chain has TRBV18 and TRBJ2-2, with no clear D. The CDR3 runs to 14 residues. Per the germline V gene, CDR1 is KGHSH and CDR2 is LQKENI. Trimming left V 1 base short and J 7 bases short, with 10 bases between. CDR3 region: CASSPRSDRGELFF. The CDR3 region has the DNA TGTGCCAGCTCACCACGGTCGGACCGCGGGGAGCTGTTTTTT.

This clone was seen a handful of times. This sample includes further DNA sequences coding for the same CDR3. CDR3 amino acids: CASSFGGDQPQHF. The CDR3 DNA is TGTGCCAGCAGCTTCGGCGGGGATCAGCCCCAGCATTTT. The chain is built from TRBV7-9 and TRBJ1-5, with unresolved D. The ends were cut back, 3 bases at V and 5 bases at J, with 8 bases in the middle. The CDR3 spans 13 residues. Per the germline V gene, CDR1 is SEHNR and CDR2 is FQNEAQ (reference sequence).